This T cell receptor (beta chain) originates from a study of T cell responses to AZD1222 COVID-19 vaccine listed by TCRdb under 2021. Regarding the study in general: TCR sequencing was performed for over 230 trial participants, of whom about 200 were given two doses of AZD1222 and around 25 were given two doses of MenACWY control vaccine. Enrollment into the trials was organized by age into subgroups of 18-55, 56-69 and 70-plus years, and those subgroups contained roughly 140, 27 and 60 TCR-sequenced participants, respectively. Results the study describes overall, beyond this receptor: Conclusions about previously exposed vaccinees are limited because only a handful of AZD1222 recipients were SARS-CoV-2 seropositive at baseline. After two AZD1222 doses, both the breadth and the depth of spike-specific TCRs were significantly higher than at day 0 and than in MenACWY recipients. Vaccine-associated CD4 TCRs spanned the whole spike protein, with dominant responses in regions 160-218 and 743-854. Reportedly, close to half of the unique spike-specific TCRs recognized epitopes lying outside the regions that are mutated in the B.1.351 and B.1.1.7 variants. The 56-69-year group was small, and its depth increase did not reach significance, likely because of low power. Because no day 14 peak-response samples were available, the repertoires could be characterized only after the peak T cell response. Most participants were white British and females outnumbered males, and the authors suggested that clonal diversity may have been underestimated.

This clone is characterized as medium-sized (0.01 to 0.1%). Its antigen is still unknown. The record has no base qualities; no much larger clone is one base away. The meaning of the sample's time point label: about 28 days (+/-7) after the second vaccine dose. Because spike-specific TCR depth and breadth did not differ between the two schedules, AZD1222 recipients who got a second dose at roughly 4 weeks were pooled with those who got a second dose at roughly 12 weeks. Vaccinee samples came from UK trials COV001 and COV002, including a single-blind randomized controlled phase 2/3 trial of AZD1222 (ChAdOx1 nCoV-19) in healthy adults. For TCRbeta chain sequencing, PBMC samples were collected from trial participants at day 0 and at day 28 after the second dose. The cysteine opens and the phenylalanine closes a CDR3 of 14 amino acids. Here the CDR3 DNA is all that survives: 42 bases in frame from base 1. After removal of 3 bases from V and 7 bases from J, the junction retains 6 bases not matched to a gene. The germline V gene provides CDR1 MGHDK and CDR2 SYGVNS.

The CDR3 regions of human TCRbeta chains were analyzed by immunosequencing. The paper's data handling went like this. TCRs in the repertoires were compared against a reference library of SARS-CoV-2-specific TCRs that had been generated with the MIRA antigen-specificity platform. Breadth meant the fraction of unique TCRs that were SARS-CoV-2-associated, whereas depth meant the fraction of total T cells that were SARS-CoV-2-associated. Using the MIRA data, each spike-specific TCR was mapped to the spike region that the TCR reacts to and placed in a CD4 or CD8 class. Log10-transformed breadth and depth values were compared by one-way ANOVA with Sidak's multiple comparisons tests. This immuneACCESS table, as held by TCRdb, lists in-frame sequences with V and J called but not all clones. Of the missing ones, under half trace to an unresolved V gene in checked studies; the others have no known cause. For V, J and clone size, that table is used; D and trimming come from the DNA. The sample yields nearly 110,000 clones; 80% to 95% were counted once. The top ten constitute less than 9.5% of the sample.

The sequence came from an adult who received the AZD1222 COVID-19 vaccine. The source was peripheral blood, collected 28 days after the second AZD1222 dose. This chain joins TRBV25-1 to TRBJ1-5; TRBD1 lines up with 7 middle nucleotides. The nucleotide sequence reads as follows: TGTGCCAGCAGTGACGGGACAGTGGCCCAGCCCCAGCATTTT. Its amino acids are CASSDGTVAQPQHF.